This T cell receptor beta chain is from a study of shared clonotypes between healthy human individuals. Study results and limitations: Having only a few donors restricted how much genetic and exposure-history diversity was captured.

To note about this clone: Its antigen is not identified.

The repertoire was sequenced with immunoSEQ multiplex PCR; TCRdb's copy has only in-frame clones and lacks some. Of around 500,000 clones listed, roughly 78% are singletons. CDR3 size: 14 residues. CDR1 and CDR2 (germline): SNHLY, FYNNEI. J lost 10 bases, V lost 7 bases, and 11 bases had no gene match. The sequence was obtained from a woman in her thirties or forties in good health. Some clones in this sample may be carry-over from other donors' samples. The sequenced material came from PBMCs. The chain carries TRBV2 and TRBJ2-4; TRBD1 agrees at 9 bases. The CDR3 coding sequence is TGTGCCAGCACCGGACAGGGGTCACAAGGAATTCAGTACTTC. It is translated as CASTGQGSQGIQYF.